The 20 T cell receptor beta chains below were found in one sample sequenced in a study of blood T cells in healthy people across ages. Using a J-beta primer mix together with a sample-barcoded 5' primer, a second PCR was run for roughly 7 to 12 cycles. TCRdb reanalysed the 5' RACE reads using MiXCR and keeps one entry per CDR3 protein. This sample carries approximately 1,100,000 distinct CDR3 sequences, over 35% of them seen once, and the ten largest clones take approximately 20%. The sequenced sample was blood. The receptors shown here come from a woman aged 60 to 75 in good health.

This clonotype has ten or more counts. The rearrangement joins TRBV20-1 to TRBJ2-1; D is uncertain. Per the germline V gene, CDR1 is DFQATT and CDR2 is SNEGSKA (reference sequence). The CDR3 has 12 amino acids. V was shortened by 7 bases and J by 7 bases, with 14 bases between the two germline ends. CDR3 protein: CSVNKEYNEQFF. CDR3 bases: TGCAGTGTCAATAAGGAATATAATGAGCAGTTCTTC.

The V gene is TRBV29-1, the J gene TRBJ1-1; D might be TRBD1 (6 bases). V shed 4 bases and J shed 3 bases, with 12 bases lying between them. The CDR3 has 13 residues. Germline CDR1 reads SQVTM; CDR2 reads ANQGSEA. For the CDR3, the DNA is TGCAGCGTTGGGGGGGCGTCGGACACTGAAGCTTTCTTT. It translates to CSVGGASDTEAFF.

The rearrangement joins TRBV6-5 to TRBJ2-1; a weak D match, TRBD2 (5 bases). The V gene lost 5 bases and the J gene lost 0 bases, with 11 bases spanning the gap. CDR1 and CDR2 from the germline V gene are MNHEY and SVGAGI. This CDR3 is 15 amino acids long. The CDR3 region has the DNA TGTGCCAGCAGTAAAGGACTTCCCTCCTACAATGAGCAGTTCTTC. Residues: CASSKGLPSYNEQFF.

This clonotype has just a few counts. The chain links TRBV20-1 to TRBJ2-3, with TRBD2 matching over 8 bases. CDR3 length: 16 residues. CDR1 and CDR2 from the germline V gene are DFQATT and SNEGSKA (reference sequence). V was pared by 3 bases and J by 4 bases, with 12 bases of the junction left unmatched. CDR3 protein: CSASRTSPRPADTQYF. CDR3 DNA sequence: TGCAGTGCTAGTAGGACTAGCCCTAGGCCCGCAGATACGCAGTATTTT.

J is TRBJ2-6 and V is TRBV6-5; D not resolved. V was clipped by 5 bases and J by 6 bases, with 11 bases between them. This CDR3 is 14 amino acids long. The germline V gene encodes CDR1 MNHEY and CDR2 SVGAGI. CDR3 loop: CASSPLQLANVLTF. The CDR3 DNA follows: TGTGCCAGCAGTCCCCTGCAGTTGGCCAACGTCCTGACTTTC.

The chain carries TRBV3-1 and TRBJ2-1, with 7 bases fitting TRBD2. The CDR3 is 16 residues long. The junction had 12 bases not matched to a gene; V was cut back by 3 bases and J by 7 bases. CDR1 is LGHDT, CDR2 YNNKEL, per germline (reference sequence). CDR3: CASSHLTPSGGNEQFF. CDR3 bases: TGTGCCAGCAGCCATCTGACCCCGTCGGGGGGTAATGAGCAGTTCTTC.

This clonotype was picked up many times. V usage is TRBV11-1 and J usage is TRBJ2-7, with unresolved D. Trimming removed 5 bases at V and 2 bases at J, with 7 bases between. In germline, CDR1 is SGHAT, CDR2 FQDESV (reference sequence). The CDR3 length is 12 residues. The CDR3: CASSHYPYEQYF. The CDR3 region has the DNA TGTGCCAGCAGCCACTACCCCTACGAGCAGTACTTC.

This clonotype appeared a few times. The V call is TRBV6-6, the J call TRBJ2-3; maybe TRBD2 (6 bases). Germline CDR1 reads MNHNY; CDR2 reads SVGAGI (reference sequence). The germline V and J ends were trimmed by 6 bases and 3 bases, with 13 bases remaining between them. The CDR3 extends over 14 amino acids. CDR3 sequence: CASRRIAETDTQYF. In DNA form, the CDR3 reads TGTGCCAGCAGACGCATAGCGGAAACAGATACGCAGTATTTT.

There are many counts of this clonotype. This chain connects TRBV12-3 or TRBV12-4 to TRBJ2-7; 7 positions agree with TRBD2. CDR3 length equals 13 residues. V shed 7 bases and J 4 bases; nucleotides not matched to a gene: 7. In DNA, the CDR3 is TGTGCCAGCACTCCTAGCGGTACTTACGAGCAGTACTTC. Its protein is CASTPSGTYEQYF.

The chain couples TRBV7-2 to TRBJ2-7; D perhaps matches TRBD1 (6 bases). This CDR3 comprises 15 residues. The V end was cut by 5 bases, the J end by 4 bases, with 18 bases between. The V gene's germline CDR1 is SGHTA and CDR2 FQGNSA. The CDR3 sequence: CASSDSLDRLYEQYF. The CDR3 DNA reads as TGTGCCAGCAGCGACAGTCTAGACAGGTTGTACGAGCAGTACTTC.

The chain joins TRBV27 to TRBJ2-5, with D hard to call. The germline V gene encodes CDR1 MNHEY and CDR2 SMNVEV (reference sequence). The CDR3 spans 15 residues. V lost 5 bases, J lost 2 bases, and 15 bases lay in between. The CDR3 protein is CASSSTWGLQETQYF. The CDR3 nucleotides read TGTGCCAGCAGTAGCACCTGGGGTTTGCAAGAGACCCAGTACTTC.

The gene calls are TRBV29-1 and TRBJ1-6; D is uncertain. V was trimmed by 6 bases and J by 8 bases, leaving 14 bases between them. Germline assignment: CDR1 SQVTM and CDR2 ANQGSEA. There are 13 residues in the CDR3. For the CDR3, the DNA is TGCAGCGTCGAGGGCGGAGGGCATTCACCCCTCCACTTT. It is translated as CSVEGGGHSPLHF.

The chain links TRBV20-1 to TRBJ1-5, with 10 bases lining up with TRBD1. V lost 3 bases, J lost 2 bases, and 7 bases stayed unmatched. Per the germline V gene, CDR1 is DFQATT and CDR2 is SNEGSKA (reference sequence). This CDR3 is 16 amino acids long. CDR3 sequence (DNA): TGCAGTGCTAGTAGTTTCGGGACAGGGGGCAATCAGCCCCAGCATTTT. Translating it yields CSASSFGTGGNQPQHF.

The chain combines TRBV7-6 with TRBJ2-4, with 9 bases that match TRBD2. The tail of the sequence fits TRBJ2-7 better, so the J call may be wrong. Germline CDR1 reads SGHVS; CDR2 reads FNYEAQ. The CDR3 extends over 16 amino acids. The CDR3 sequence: CASSLALSSGTYEQYF. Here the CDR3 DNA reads TGTGCCAGCAGCTTAGCGCTGTCTAGCGGGACCTACGAGCAGTACTTC.

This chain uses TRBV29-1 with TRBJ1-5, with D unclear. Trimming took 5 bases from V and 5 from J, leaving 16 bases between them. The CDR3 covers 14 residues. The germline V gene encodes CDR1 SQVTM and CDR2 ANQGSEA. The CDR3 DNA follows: TGCAGCGTTCTCTTCGCCGGCGGTGATCAGCCCCAGCATTTT. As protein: CSVLFAGGDQPQHF.

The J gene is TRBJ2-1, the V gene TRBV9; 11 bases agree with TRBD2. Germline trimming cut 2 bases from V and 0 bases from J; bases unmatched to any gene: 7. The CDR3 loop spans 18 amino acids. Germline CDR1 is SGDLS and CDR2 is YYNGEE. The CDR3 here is CASSVRLAGQPSYNEQFF. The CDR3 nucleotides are TGTGCCAGCAGCGTGAGACTAGCGGGACAACCCTCCTACAATGAGCAGTTCTTC.

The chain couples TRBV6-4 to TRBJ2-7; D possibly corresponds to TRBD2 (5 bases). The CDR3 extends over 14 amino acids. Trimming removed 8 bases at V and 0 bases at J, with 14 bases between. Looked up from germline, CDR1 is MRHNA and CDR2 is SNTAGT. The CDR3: CASGSGMSSYEQYF. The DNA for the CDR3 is TGTGCCAGCGGATCCGGGATGAGCTCCTACGAGCAGTACTTC.

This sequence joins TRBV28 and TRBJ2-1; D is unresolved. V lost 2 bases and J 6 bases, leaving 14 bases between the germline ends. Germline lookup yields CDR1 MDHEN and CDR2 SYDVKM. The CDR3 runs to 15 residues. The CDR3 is CASSLGASNSNEQFF. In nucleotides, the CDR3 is TGTGCCAGCAGTTTAGGTGCTAGTAACTCCAATGAGCAGTTCTTC.

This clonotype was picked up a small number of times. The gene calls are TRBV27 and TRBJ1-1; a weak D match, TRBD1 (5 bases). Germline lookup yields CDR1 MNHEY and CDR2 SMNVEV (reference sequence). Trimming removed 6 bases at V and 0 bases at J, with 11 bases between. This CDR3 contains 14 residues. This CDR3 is CASSPQGLNTEAFF. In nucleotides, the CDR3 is TGTGCCAGCAGCCCTCAGGGTCTGAACACTGAAGCTTTCTTT.

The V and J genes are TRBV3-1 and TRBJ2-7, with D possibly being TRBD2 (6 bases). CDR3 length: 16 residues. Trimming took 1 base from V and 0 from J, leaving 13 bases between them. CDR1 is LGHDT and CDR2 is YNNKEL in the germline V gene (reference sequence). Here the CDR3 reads CASSQGLIGSSYEQYF. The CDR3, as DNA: TGTGCCAGCAGCCAAGGTTTAATCGGGAGCTCCTACGAGCAGTACTTC.